The present TCR beta chain was sequenced within a study of cytomegalovirus exposure and HLA in healthy donors. Both 60 Vbeta primers and 13 Jbeta primers went into the PCR. Sequencing was performed with immunoSEQ multiplex PCR; in TCRdb, only in-frame clones are kept and a portion is missing. The table shows some 130,000 clones, with roughly 85% occurring only once. The CDR3 runs to 11 residues. V was shortened by 3 bases and J by 9 bases, with 11 bases between the two germline ends. The germline CDR1 and CDR2 sequences are GTSNPN and SVGIG (reference sequence). The sample consisted of PBMCs. The sequence was collected from a man aged 40-55 years in good health and CMV-seropositive. The rearrangement links TRBV30 to TRBJ2-5; D might be TRBD1 (5 bases). The DNA for the CDR3 is TGTGCCTGGAGCCTTCAGGGTCCCCAGTACTTC. Translating it yields CAWSLQGPQYF.